The clone carrying this TCR beta chain was found many times. Its antigen is unidentified. The sample originates from a study of neurological immune-mediated disorders. Germline V gene sequence: CDR1 ENHRY, CDR2 SYGVKD. V lost 8 bases and J lost 3; bases outside the gene matches: 3. CDR3 length: 13 residues. The cDNA came from 5'RACE with 10-nucleotide random UMIs. In TCRdb, the 5' RACE reads were re-called with MiXCR into one record per CDR3 protein. The sample includes about 71,000 distinct CDR3 sequences, roughly 10% seen only once; the top ten take 9.6%. The time point denotes: longitudinal time-point 1 (baseline). General observations from the study: The greatest TCR clonal expansion occurred in HTLV-1-associated myelopathy and the least in multiple sclerosis, which fell below healthy controls.

The genes are TRBV10-3 and TRBJ2-7, with 11 bases fitting TRBD2. The sample comprised PBMCs. The receptor was derived from a man aged 25-45 years in good health. The chain's CDR3 is CAIQTSGNYEQYF. CDR3 DNA sequence: TGTGCCATCCAGACTAGCGGGAACTACGAGCAGTACTTC.